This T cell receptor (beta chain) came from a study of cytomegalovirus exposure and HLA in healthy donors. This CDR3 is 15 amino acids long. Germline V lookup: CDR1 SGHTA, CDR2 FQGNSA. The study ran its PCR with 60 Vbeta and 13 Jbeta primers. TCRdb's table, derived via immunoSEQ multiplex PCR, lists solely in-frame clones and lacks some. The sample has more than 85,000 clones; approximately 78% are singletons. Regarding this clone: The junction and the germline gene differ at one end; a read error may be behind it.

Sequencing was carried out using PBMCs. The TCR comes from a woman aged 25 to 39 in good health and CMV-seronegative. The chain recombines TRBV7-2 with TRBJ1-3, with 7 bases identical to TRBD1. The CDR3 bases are TGTGCCAGCAGCTTGGAGGGACAGTCAGCGACCCCGTTGAGGTTT. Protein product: CASSLEGQSATPLRF. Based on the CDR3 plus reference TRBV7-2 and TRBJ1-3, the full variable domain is GAGVSQSPSNKVTEKGKDVELRCDPISGHTALYWYRQSLGQGLEFLIYFQGNSAPDKSGLPSDRFSAERTGGSVSTLTIQRTQQEDSAVYLCASSLEGQSATPLRFGEGSWLTVV.